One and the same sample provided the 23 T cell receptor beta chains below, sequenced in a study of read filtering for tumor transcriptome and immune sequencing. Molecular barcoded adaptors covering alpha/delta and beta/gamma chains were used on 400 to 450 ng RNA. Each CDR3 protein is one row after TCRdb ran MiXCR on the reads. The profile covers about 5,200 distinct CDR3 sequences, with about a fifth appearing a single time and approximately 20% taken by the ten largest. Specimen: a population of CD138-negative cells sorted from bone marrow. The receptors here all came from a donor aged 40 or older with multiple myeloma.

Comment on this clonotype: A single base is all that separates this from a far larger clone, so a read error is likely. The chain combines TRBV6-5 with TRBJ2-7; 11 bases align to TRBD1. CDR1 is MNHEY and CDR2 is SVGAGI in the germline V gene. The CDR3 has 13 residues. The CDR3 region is CASRDRGPYERYF. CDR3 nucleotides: TGTGCCAGCAGGGACAGGGGGCCGTATGAGCGGTACTTC.

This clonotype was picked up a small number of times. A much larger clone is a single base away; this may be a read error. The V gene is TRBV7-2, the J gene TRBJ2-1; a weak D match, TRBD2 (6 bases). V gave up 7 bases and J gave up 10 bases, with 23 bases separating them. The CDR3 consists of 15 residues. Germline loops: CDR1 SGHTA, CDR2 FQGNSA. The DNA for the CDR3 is TGTGCCAGCATCCCCCCGGGACTCCTCACGAAGGAGCAGTTCTTC. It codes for CASIPPGLLTKEQFF.

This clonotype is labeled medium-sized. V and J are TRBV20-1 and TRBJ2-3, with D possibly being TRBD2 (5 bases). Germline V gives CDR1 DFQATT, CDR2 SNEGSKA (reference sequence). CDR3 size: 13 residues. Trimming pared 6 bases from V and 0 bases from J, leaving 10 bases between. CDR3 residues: CSALAASTDTQYF. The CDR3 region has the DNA TGCAGTGCCCTAGCTGCTAGCACAGATACGCAGTATTTT.

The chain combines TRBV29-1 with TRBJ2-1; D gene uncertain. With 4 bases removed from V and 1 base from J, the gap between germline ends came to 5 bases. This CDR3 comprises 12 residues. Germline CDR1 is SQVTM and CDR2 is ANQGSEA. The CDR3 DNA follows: TGCAGCGTTGGGTTTTCCTACAATGAGCAGTTCTTC. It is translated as CSVGFSYNEQFF.

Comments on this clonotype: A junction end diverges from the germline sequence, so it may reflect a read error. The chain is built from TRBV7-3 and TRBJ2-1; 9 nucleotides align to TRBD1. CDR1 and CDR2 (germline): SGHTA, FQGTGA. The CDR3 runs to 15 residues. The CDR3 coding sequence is TGTGCCTGCAGCCCCACAGGGGGCAGTGGAAATGAGCAGTTCTTC. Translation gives CACSPTGGSGNEQFF.

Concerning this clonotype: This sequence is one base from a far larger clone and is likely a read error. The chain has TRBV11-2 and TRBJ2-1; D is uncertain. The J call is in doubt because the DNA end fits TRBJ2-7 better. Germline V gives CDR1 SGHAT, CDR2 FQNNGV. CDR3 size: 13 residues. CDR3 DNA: TGTGGCAGCAGCTTAACTCCCAAAACCGAGCAGTACTTC. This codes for CGSSLTPKTEQYF.

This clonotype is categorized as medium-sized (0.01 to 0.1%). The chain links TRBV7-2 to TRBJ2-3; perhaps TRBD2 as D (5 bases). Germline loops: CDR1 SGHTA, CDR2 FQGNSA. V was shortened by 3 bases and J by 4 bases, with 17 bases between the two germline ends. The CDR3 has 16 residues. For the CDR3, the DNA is TGTGCCAGCAGCTTTCTGGCCGGGGAAGGGCCAGATACGCAGTATTTT. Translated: CASSFLAGEGPDTQYF.

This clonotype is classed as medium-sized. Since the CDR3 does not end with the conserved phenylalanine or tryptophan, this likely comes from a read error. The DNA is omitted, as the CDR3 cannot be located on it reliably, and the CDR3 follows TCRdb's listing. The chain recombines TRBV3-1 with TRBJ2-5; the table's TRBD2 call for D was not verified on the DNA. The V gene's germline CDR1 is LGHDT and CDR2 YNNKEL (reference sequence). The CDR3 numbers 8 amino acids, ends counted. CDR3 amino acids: CASSQGAD.

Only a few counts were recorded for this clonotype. CDR3 amino acids: CASLKGANTGELFF. The DNA for the CDR3 is TGTGCCAGTCTTAAGGGGGCGAACACCGGGGAGCTGTTTTTT. The chain uses TRBV19 and TRBJ2-2; D may be TRBD1 (6 bases). Trimming took 8 bases from V and 0 from J, leaving 10 bases between them. The CDR3 is 14 residues long. Germline-derived CDR1 and CDR2 are LNHDA and SQIVND (reference sequence).

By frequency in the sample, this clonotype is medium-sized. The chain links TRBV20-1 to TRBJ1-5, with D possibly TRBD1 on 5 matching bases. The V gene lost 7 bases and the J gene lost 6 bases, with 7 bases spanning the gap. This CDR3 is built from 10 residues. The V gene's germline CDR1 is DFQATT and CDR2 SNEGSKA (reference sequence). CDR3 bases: TGCAGTGTGGGGGGTCAGCCCCAGCATTTT. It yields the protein CSVGGQPQHF.

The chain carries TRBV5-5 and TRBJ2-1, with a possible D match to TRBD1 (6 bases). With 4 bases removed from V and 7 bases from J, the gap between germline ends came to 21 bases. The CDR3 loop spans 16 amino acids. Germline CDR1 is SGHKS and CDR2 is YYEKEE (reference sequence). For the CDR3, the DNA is TGTGCCAGCAGCGCACGCACAGGGTATCTGGGGAATGAGCAGTTCTTC. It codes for CASSARTGYLGNEQFF.

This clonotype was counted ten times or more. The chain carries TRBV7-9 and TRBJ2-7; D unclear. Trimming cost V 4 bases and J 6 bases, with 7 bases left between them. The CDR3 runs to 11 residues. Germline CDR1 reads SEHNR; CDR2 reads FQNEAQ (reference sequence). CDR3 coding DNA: TGTGCCAGCAGCTCTCGGGTCGAGCAGTACTTC. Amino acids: CASSSRVEQYF.

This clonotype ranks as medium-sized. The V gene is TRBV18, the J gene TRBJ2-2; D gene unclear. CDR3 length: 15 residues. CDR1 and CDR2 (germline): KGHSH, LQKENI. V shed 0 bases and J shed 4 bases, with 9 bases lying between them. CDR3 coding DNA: TGTGCCAGCTCACCACCGATGCAGCTCACCGGGGAGCTGTTTTTT. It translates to CASSPPMQLTGELFF.

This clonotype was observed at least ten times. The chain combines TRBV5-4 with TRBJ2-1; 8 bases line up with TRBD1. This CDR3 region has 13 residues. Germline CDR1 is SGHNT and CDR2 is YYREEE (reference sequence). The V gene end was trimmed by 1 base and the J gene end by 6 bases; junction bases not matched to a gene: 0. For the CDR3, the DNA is TGTGCCAGCAGCTTGACAGGGGGCAATGAGCAGTTCTTC. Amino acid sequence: CASSLTGGNEQFF.

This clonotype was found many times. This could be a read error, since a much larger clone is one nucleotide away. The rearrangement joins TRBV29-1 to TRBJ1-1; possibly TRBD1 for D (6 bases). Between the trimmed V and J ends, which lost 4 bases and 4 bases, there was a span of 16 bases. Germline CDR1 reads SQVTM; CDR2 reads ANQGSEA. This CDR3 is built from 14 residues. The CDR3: CSVGGHPGGTEAFF. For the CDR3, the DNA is TGCAGCGTTGGGGGACACCCTGGGGGCACTGAAGCTTTCTTT.

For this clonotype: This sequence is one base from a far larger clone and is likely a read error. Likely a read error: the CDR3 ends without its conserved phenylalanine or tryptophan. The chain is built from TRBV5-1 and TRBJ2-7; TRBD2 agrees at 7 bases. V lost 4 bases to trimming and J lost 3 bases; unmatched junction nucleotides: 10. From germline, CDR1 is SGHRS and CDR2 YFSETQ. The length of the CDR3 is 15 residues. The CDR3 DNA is TGCGCCAGCAGCCTTTCATACGGGACTAACTACGAGCAGTACTAC. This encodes CASSLSYGTNYEQYY.

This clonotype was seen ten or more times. Here the CDR3 DNA reads TGTGCCAGCAGCTTAAGTGTGAACACTGAAGCTTTCTTT. It codes for CASSLSVNTEAFF. V and J are TRBV7-3 and TRBJ1-1, with D hard to call. The germline V gene has CDR1 SGHTA and CDR2 FQGTGA. Trimming removed 1 base from V and 0 bases from J, with 3 bases in between. The CDR3 consists of 13 residues. The full variable domain, its missing parts supplied by reference TRBV7-3 and TRBJ1-1, is GAGVSQTPSNKVTEKGKYVELRCDPISGHTALYWYRQSLGQGPEFLIYFQGTGAADDSGLPNDRFFAVRPEGSVSTLKIQRTERGDSAVYLCASSLSVNTEAFFGQGTRLTVV.

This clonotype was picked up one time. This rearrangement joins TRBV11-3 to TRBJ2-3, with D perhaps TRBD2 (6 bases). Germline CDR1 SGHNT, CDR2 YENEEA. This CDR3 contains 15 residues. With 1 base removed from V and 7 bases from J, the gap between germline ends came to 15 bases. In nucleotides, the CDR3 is TGTGCCAGCAGCTTAGGGGGCGGGAATCCATATACGCAGTATTTT. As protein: CASSLGGGNPYTQYF.

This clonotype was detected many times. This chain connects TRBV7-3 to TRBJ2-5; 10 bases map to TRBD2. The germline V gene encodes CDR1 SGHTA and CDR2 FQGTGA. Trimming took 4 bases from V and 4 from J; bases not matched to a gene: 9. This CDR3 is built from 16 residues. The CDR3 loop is CASSSTSGNAGETQYF. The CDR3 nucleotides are TGTGCCAGCAGCTCAACTAGCGGGAACGCAGGAGAGACCCAGTACTTC. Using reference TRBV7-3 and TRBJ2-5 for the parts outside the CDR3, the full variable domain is GAGVSQTPSNKVTEKGKYVELRCDPISGHTALYWYRQSLGQGPEFLIYFQGTGAADDSGLPNDRFFAVRPEGSVSTLKIQRTERGDSAVYLCASSSTSGNAGETQYFGPGTRLLVL.

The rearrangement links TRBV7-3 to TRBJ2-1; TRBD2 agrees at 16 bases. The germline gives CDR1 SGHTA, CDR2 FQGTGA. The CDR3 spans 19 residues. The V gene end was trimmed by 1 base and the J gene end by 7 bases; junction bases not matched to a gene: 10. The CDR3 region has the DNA TGTGCCAGCAGCTTAAGGCCGGGACTAGCGGGAGGGTTTGTGAATGAGCAGTTCTTC. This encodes CASSLRPGLAGGFVNEQFF.

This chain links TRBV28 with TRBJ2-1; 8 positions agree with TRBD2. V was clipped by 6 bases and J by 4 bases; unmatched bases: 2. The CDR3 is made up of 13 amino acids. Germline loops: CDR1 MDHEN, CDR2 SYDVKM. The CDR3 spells CASSGRAYNEQFF. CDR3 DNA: TGTGCCAGCAGCGGGAGGGCATACAATGAGCAGTTCTTC.

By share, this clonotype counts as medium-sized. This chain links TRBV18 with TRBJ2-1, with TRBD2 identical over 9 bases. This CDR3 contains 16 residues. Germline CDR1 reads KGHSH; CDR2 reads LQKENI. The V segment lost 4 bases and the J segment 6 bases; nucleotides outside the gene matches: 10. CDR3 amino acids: CASSQGTGTSFNEQFF. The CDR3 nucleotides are TGTGCCAGCTCACAGGGGACCGGGACTAGCTTCAATGAGCAGTTCTTC. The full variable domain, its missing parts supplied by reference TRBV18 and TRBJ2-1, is NAGVMQNPRHLVRRRGQEARLRCSPMKGHSHVYWYRQLPEEGLKFMVYLQKENIIDESGMPKERFSAEFPKEGPSILRIQQVVRGDSAAYFCASSQGTGTSFNEQFFGPGTRLTVL.

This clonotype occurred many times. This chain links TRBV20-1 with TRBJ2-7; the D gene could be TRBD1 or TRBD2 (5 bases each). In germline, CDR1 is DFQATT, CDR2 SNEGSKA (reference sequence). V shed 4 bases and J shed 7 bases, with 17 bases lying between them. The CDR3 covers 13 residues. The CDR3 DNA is TGCAGTGCTAAGGGACCGCAGGACCATGAGCAGTACTTC. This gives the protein CSAKGPQDHEQYF.